This TCR beta chain stems from a study of T cell responses to AZD1222 COVID-19 vaccine. The table came from immunoSEQ multiplex PCR; TCRdb's copy has only in-frame clones and leaves some out. The table has approximately 100,000 clones, roughly 84% seen once; the top ten hold 16%. The CDR3 sequence is 12 residues long. Germline CDR1 is SGHDT and CDR2 is YYEEEE. The V end lost 2 bases, the J end lost 7 bases, and 9 bases lay between the germline ends. Concerning this clone itself: The antigen remains unidentified.

General observations from the study: Unmutated variant regions are reportedly the target of nearly half of TCRs that are spike-specific. Clonal diversity was possibly underestimated, and the donors were mostly white British, with more females. All repertoire sampling was performed exclusively after the peak T cell response.

The receptor comes from an adult in good health. This material consisted of peripheral blood, taken on day 0 of AZD1222 vaccination. This chain connects TRBV5-6 to TRBJ2-5; D perhaps matches TRBD1 (5 bases). The CDR3 DNA is TGTGCCAGCAGCTTTCCCCAGGGGACCCAGTACTTC. Translating it yields CASSFPQGTQYF.